Given below is one T cell receptor beta chain in context. CDR3 length: 13 residues. Germline values: CDR1 MNHNY, CDR2 SVGAGI (reference sequence). V was clipped by 3 bases and J by 5 bases; unmatched bases: 2. The data originate from a study of blood T cells in healthy people across ages. Study-wide context: Template switching recovered approximately one barcoded beta molecule for every two T cells.

Sample-barcoded 5' priming and a J-beta primer mix drove a second PCR of roughly 7 to 11 cycles. From the 5' RACE reads, TCRdb called clonotypes with MiXCR, one entry per CDR3 protein. The table records roughly 1.7 million distinct CDR3 sequences, about 32% of them present only once. The chain carries TRBV6-6 and TRBJ2-5; 8 bases agree with TRBD1. This clonotype was sampled from a woman in her 30s in good health. Sequenced material: blood. CDR3 nucleotides: TGTGCCAGCAGTTATCGGACAGGGGAGACCCAGTACTTC. It is translated as CASSYRTGETQYF.